Below, 30 T cell receptor beta chains from the same sample are listed, as sequenced in a study of early T cells in non-severe SARS-CoV-2 infection. MiXCR, applied by TCRdb to the 5' RACE reads, yields one record per CDR3 protein. The sample lists some 71,000 distinct CDR3 sequences, 9.5% seen once, with about 5.6% in the top ten. The sample comprised whole blood. These receptors were obtained from an adult who was a healthcare worker with PCR-confirmed SARS-CoV-2 infection or an uninfected control (not recorded which).

This clonotype was observed many times. V gene TRBV9 combines with J gene TRBJ2-1; weak D call: TRBD2 (5 bases). V was trimmed by 3 bases and J by 9 bases, leaving 7 bases between them. Germline lookup yields CDR1 SGDLS and CDR2 YYNGEE. The length of the CDR3 is 11 residues. CDR3 loop: CASSAGSEQFF. The DNA of the CDR3 is TGTGCCAGCAGCGCGGGGAGTGAGCAGTTCTTC.

This clonotype was observed many times. This chain connects TRBV29-1 to TRBJ2-1; D not resolved. The V end was cut by 6 bases, the J end by 6 bases, with 15 bases between. Germline CDR1 reads SQVTM; CDR2 reads ANQGSEA. The CDR3 spans 13 residues. The CDR3 nucleotides read TGCAGCGTCCTAACCCCACCCACCAATGAGCAGTTCTTC. Its translation: CSVLTPPTNEQFF.

The table lists this clonotype with many counts. This chain uses TRBV2 with TRBJ2-5; 7 nucleotides line up with TRBD2. After removal of 5 bases from V and 6 bases from J, the junction contained 9 bases not matched to a gene. CDR3 length equals 14 residues. Germline CDR1 SNHLY, CDR2 FYNNEI. This CDR3 is CASSPTSSGQTQYF. The DNA for the CDR3 is TGTGCCAGCAGTCCCACTTCTAGCGGCCAGACCCAGTACTTC.

A few counts support this clonotype. V is TRBV7-9 and J is TRBJ1-1; D unresolved. This CDR3 has 15 amino acids. Germline lookup yields CDR1 SEHNR and CDR2 FQNEAQ (reference sequence). Trimming pared 1 base from V and 3 bases from J, leaving 12 bases between. The DNA of the CDR3 is TGTGCCAGCAGCTTAGACGCCCTAAGGCACACTGAAGCTTTCTTT. This translates into CASSLDALRHTEAFF.

The sample holds many counts of this clonotype. The chain uses TRBV5-6 and TRBJ1-4, with 10 bases fitting TRBD1. Unmatched junction bases numbered 6, after V lost 4 bases and J lost 6 bases. The germline V gene encodes CDR1 SGHDT and CDR2 YYEEEE. The CDR3 has 15 residues. The CDR3 bases are TGTGCCAGCAGCCCGACAGGGGGCGAGGATGAAAAACTGTTTTTT. Translated, it gives CASSPTGGEDEKLFF. Full variable domain (outside the CDR3, taken from reference TRBV5-6 and TRBJ1-4): DAGVTQSPTHLIKTRGQQVTLRCSPKSGHDTVSWYQQALGQGPQFIFQYYEEEERQRGNFPDRFSGHQFPNYSSELNVNALLLGDSALYLCASSPTGGEDEKLFFGSGTQLSVL.

There are many counts of this clonotype. The rearrangement uses TRBV7-8 and TRBJ1-4; 11 nucleotides match TRBD1. CDR1 is SGHVS, CDR2 FQNEAQ, per germline. CDR3 size: 19 residues. The ends lost 5 bases at V and 5 bases at J; junction bases unmatched: 16. This chain's CDR3 is CASSPIPDRGRGGNEKLFF. The CDR3 coding sequence is TGTGCCAGCAGCCCAATCCCGGACAGGGGGCGCGGGGGGAATGAAAAACTGTTTTTT. The complete variable domain, with remaining parts taken from reference TRBV7-8 and TRBJ1-4, reads GAGVSQSPRYKVAKRGQDVALRCDPISGHVSLFWYQQALGQGPEFLTYFQNEAQLDKSGLPSDRFFAERPEGSVSTLKIQRTQQEDSAVYLCASSPIPDRGRGGNEKLFFGSGTQLSVL.

This clonotype was found a few times. The chain is built from TRBV7-4 and TRBJ2-5; D is ambiguous. CDR1 is SGHVT and CDR2 is SQSDAQ in the germline V gene. This CDR3 has 13 residues. The ends were cut back, 2 bases at V and 3 bases at J, with 7 bases in the middle. The chain's CDR3 is CASSLIREETQYF. As DNA, the CDR3 is TGTGCCAGCAGCTTAATAAGGGAAGAGACCCAGTACTTC. Complete variable domain (other parts from reference TRBV7-4 and TRBJ2-5): GAGVSQSPRYKVAKRGRDVALRCDSISGHVTLYWYRQTLGQGSEVLTYSQSDAQRDKSGRPSGRFSAERPERSVSTLKIQRTEQGDSAVYLCASSLIREETQYFGPGTRLLVL.

This clonotype was seen at least ten times. The chain couples TRBV14 to TRBJ1-2; D uncertain. V lost 7 bases to trimming and J lost 2 bases, with 14 bases between them. Germline CDR1 reads SGHDN; CDR2 reads FVKESK. The CDR3 extends over 14 amino acids. The CDR3 here is CASTPGFGNYGYTF. The CDR3 DNA is TGTGCCAGCACCCCCGGATTCGGCAACTATGGCTACACCTTC.

The CDR3 DNA follows: TGCAGTGCTAGTCTTCCAGCGGGGGGCACAGATACGCAGTATTTT. As protein: CSASLPAGGTDTQYF. The chain employs TRBV20-1 and TRBJ2-3; 8 positions agree with TRBD2. Germline V gene sequence: CDR1 DFQATT, CDR2 SNEGSKA (reference sequence). Unmatched junction bases numbered 6, after V lost 3 bases and J lost 1 base. This CDR3 has 15 residues.

The V gene is TRBV29-1, the J gene TRBJ1-2, with D possibly TRBD1 on 5 matching bases. The CDR3 is 12 amino acids. Trimming stripped 7 bases from V and 4 bases from J, with 13 bases between. Germline V gene sequence: CDR1 SQVTM, CDR2 ANQGSEA. CDR3 coding DNA: TGCAGCGGCGGTGGGGGAAGCTATGGCTACACCTTC. Translation: CSGGGGSYGYTF.

This clonotype was seen at least ten times. The V gene is TRBV12-3 or TRBV12-4, the J gene TRBJ2-6, with TRBD1 identical over 7 bases. The CDR3 is made up of 16 amino acids. V lost 6 bases and J lost 0; bases outside the gene matches: 5. Here the CDR3 reads CASRGTARSGANVLTF. The DNA of the CDR3 is TGTGCCAGCAGAGGGACAGCTCGCTCTGGGGCCAACGTCCTGACTTTC.

This clonotype was counted ten times or more. The chain is built from TRBV11-2 and TRBJ2-3, with TRBD2 matching over 7 bases. CDR3 length: 15 residues. Looked up from germline, CDR1 is SGHAT and CDR2 is FQNNGV. J was trimmed by 2 bases and V by 1 base; bases with no gene match: 3. CDR3 sequence: CASSLAGGPTDTQYF. The CDR3, as DNA: TGTGCCAGCAGCTTAGCGGGGGGTCCCACAGATACGCAGTATTTT.

This clonotype has just a few counts. The V and J genes are TRBV2 and TRBJ2-4; TRBD1 or TRBD2 may be the D gene (5 bases each). The CDR3 is 15 amino acids. CDR1 is SNHLY and CDR2 is FYNNEI in the germline V gene. V was clipped by 2 bases and J by 2 bases, with 10 bases between them. The CDR3 loop is CASSELGVPKNIQYF. In DNA form, the CDR3 reads TGTGCCAGCAGTGAACTGGGGGTTCCCAAAAACATTCAGTACTTC.

This clonotype was recorded once. With a much larger clone just one base away, this may be a read error. The chain is built from TRBV11-2 and TRBJ2-2; D perhaps matches TRBD2 (5 bases). This CDR3 comprises 15 residues. CDR1 SGHAT and CDR2 FQNNGV come from the germline V gene. The CDR3, as DNA: TGTGCCGGCAGCTTGGGAGCAGCGAACACCGGGGAGCTGTTTTTT. Its protein product is CAGSLGAANTGELFF.

This clonotype was seen only a few times. This rearrangement joins TRBV10-3 to TRBJ2-3, with TRBD1 matching 9 bases. Unmatched junction bases numbered 5, after V lost 10 bases and J lost 0 bases. CDR1 is ENHRY and CDR2 is SYGVKD in the germline V gene. This CDR3 has 14 amino acids. The CDR3 is CATIQGASTDTQYF. CDR3 in DNA: TGTGCCACCATACAGGGGGCTAGCACAGATACGCAGTATTTT.

There are many counts of this clonotype. The gene calls are TRBV20-1 and TRBJ1-1; D is ambiguous. Germline CDR1 DFQATT, CDR2 SNEGSKA (reference sequence). V gave up 3 bases and J gave up 2 bases, with 4 bases separating them. This CDR3 is built from 11 residues. In nucleotides, the CDR3 is TGCAGTGCTAGTGGTAACACTGAAGCTTTCTTT. This translates into CSASGNTEAFF.

This clonotype was seen only a few times. The chain carries TRBV2 and TRBJ2-7, with D tentatively TRBD1 (6 bases). CDR1 and CDR2 (germline): SNHLY, FYNNEI. V lost 6 bases and J lost 6, with 12 bases in between. This CDR3 has 12 residues. The CDR3 here is CASRQQGAEQYF. As DNA, the CDR3 is TGTGCCAGCAGACAACAGGGAGCCGAGCAGTACTTC.

The V gene is TRBV7-8, the J gene TRBJ2-7, with a weak D call TRBD1 (6 bases). The CDR3 spans 13 residues. Germline V CDR1 and CDR2: SGHVS, FQNEAQ. Trimming took 5 bases from V and 4 from J, leaving 12 bases between them. Here the CDR3 reads CASSARTDYEQYF. The CDR3 nucleotides read TGTGCCAGCAGCGCCCGGACAGATTACGAGCAGTACTTC.

Within the sample, this clonotype is medium-sized. The CDR3 DNA is TGTGCCAGCAGCCCAGGGAGTACCTACGAGCAGTACTTC. Amino acids: CASSPGSTYEQYF. The J gene is TRBJ2-7, the V gene TRBV7-6; D tentatively fits TRBD1 or TRBD2 (5 bases each). Trimming cost V 5 bases and J 2 bases, with 10 bases left between them. The CDR3 sequence is 13 residues long. Per germline, CDR1 SGHVS and CDR2 FNYEAQ.

This clonotype was recorded many times. The V call is TRBV5-1, the J call TRBJ1-4, with 7 bases aligning to TRBD1. The CDR3 loop spans 16 amino acids. The V gene's germline CDR1 is SGHRS and CDR2 YFSETQ. Losses at the gene ends were 4 bases for V and 0 bases for J; bases not matched to a gene: 6. This chain's CDR3 is CASSPGTATTNEKLFF. DNA for the CDR3: TGCGCCAGCAGCCCCGGGACAGCTACAACTAATGAAAAACTGTTTTTT.

The table lists this clonotype with many counts. J is TRBJ1-2 and V is TRBV10-3; possible D gene TRBD1, 6 bases. The CDR3 runs to 14 residues. CDR1 is ENHRY, CDR2 SYGVKD, per germline. The ends were cut back, 7 bases at V and 4 bases at J, with 16 bases in the middle. CDR3 amino acids: CAITAAGGGYGYTF. The CDR3 bases are TGTGCCATCACCGCTGCTGGGGGCGGCTATGGCTACACCTTC.

This clonotype was counted ten times or more. The CDR3 DNA reads as TGTGCCAGCAGTTCCCAACCTGCCCGTGGCAATCAGCCCCAGCATTTT. Translated, it gives CASSSQPARGNQPQHF. The genes are TRBV6-5 and TRBJ1-5; D remains unclear. Germline CDR1 reads MNHEY; CDR2 reads SVGAGI. The CDR3 consists of 16 residues. Trimming removed 4 bases at V and 2 bases at J, with 15 bases between.

The chain couples TRBV5-1 to TRBJ2-1; 13 bases map to TRBD2. The CDR3 sequence is 16 residues long. Germline lookup yields CDR1 SGHRS and CDR2 YFSETQ. The trim removed 4 bases at V and 14 bases at J, leaving 15 bases unmatched. CDR3 in DNA: TGCGCCAGCAGCCGTACAGGGACTAGCGGGGCCCCCCTGGAGTTCTTC. Its translation is CASSRTGTSGAPLEFF.

J is TRBJ2-1 and V is TRBV15; D may be TRBD2 (6 bases). V dropped 1 base and J dropped 12 bases, with 16 bases sitting between them. Germline CDR1 and CDR2: LNHNV and YYDKDF (reference sequence). This CDR3 has 14 amino acids. CDR3 amino acids: CATSRVPFRERQFF. In nucleotides, the CDR3 is TGTGCCACCAGCAGAGTTCCTTTCCGGGAGAGGCAGTTCTTC.

This clonotype showed up many times. V gene TRBV28 combines with J gene TRBJ1-1; 7 bases are shared with TRBD1. The CDR3 sequence is 11 residues long. Germline V lookup: CDR1 MDHEN, CDR2 SYDVKM. Unmatched junction bases numbered 1, after V lost 8 bases and J lost 4 bases. The CDR3 reads CASQGGTEAFF. The CDR3 nucleotides are TGTGCCAGCCAGGGGGGCACTGAAGCTTTCTTT.

This rearrangement joins TRBV29-1 to TRBJ2-7; tentative D call: TRBD2 (5 bases). This CDR3 is 11 amino acids long. CDR1 is SQVTM and CDR2 is ANQGSEA in the germline V gene. V lost 7 bases and J lost 10, with 17 bases in between. CDR3 in DNA: TGCAGCGGCGTTGAGGGAGATCGACAGTACTTC. This encodes CSGVEGDRQYF.

The chain combines TRBV14 with TRBJ2-1; 11 nucleotides match TRBD2. Per the germline V gene, CDR1 is SGHDN and CDR2 is FVKESK. The CDR3 contains 16 residues. V lost 4 bases and J lost 7; bases outside the gene matches: 9. CDR3 loop: CASSLLLAGVRNEQFF. Here the CDR3 DNA reads TGTGCCAGCAGCCTCCTACTAGCGGGGGTTAGAAATGAGCAGTTCTTC.

This clonotype was counted ten times or more. The chain uses TRBV5-8 and TRBJ2-5; no reliable D call. Germline V lookup: CDR1 SGHTS, CDR2 YDEGEE. Between the trimmed V and J ends, which lost 0 bases and 3 bases, there was a span of 0 bases. This CDR3 is 11 amino acids long. CDR3 DNA sequence: TGTGCCAGCAGCTTGGAAGAGACCCAGTACTTC. Residues: CASSLEETQYF. Looking up the rest from reference TRBV5-8 and TRBJ2-5 gives the full variable domain: EAGVTQSPTHLIKTRGQQATLRCSPISGHTSVYWYQQALGLGLQFLLWYDEGEERNRGNFPPRFSGRQFPNYSSELNVNALELEDSALYLCASSLEETQYFGPGTRLLVL.

The table lists this clonotype with a few counts. The V call is TRBV6-5, the J call TRBJ1-4; D is ambiguous. The germline CDR1 and CDR2 sequences are MNHEY and SVGAGI. V was pared by 6 bases and J by 3 bases, with 17 bases between. This CDR3 is 16 amino acids long. The CDR3: CASRVSGGVSNEKLFF. The CDR3 nucleotides read TGTGCCAGCAGGGTCTCGGGTGGCGTTTCTAATGAAAAACTGTTTTTT.

This clonotype was observed at least ten times. The rearrangement links TRBV30 to TRBJ2-7; D unclear. CDR1 and CDR2 (germline): GTSNPN, SVGIG (reference sequence). Trimming removed 0 bases from V and 0 bases from J, with 6 bases in between. This CDR3 has 13 residues. CDR3 DNA: TGTGCCTGGAGTGTACTATCCTCCTACGAGCAGTACTTC. This translates into CAWSVLSSYEQYF.